Listed below are T cell receptor beta chains from one sample, sequenced in a study of regulatory T cells in long-lasting Graves disease. TCRdb processed the multiplex PCR reads anew with MiXCR; each CDR3 protein has one entry. Of 550,000 to 600,000 distinct CDR3 sequences listed, about 16% were seen once; the top ten hold more than 10%. The same specimen was also included in a second study, on T cells in Graves' hyperthyroidism and ophthalmopathy.

The material sequenced was peripheral blood mononuclear cells (PBMCs), taken at new diagnosis, from a patient treated with antithyroid drugs. These receptor sequences come from a man between 18 and 35 years old with Graves disease. The CDR3 runs from the conserved cysteine through the conserved F or W. Fields, in order: clone size, J gene, D gene, V gene, CDR3 protein, CDR3 DNA. A D gene is named only where the DNA matches it firmly. Rows give clone size only sometimes, using once, few, many, or a class for an expanded clone.

abundance: few
j_gene: TRBJ2-7
d_gene: -
v_gene: TRBV4-1
CDR3aa: CASSQVGVSSYEQYF
CDR3nt: TGCGCCAGCAGCCAAGTGGGGGTCAGCTCCTACGAGCAGTACTTC

abundance: -
j_gene: TRBJ2-2
d_gene: TRBD2
v_gene: TRBV20-1
CDR3aa: CSASSGGNTGELFF
CDR3nt: TGCAGTGCTAGTAGCGGGGGTAACACCGGGGAGCTGTTTTTT

abundance: many
j_gene: TRBJ1-2
d_gene: -
v_gene: TRBV6-1
CDR3aa: CASTNREKDGYTF
CDR3nt: TGTGCCAGCACCAACAGGGAAAAGGATGGCTACACCTTC

abundance: many
j_gene: TRBJ1-1
d_gene: TRBD1
v_gene: TRBV6-5
CDR3aa: CASSYATGSNTEAFF
CDR3nt: TGTGCCAGCAGTTACGCGACAGGGTCGAACACTGAAGCTTTCTTT

abundance: -
j_gene: TRBJ1-1
d_gene: -
v_gene: TRBV29-1
CDR3aa: CSVDLGYRTEAFF
CDR3nt: TGCAGCGTTGATTTAGGGTATCGGACTGAAGCTTTCTTT

abundance: -
j_gene: TRBJ2-1
d_gene: TRBD2
v_gene: TRBV20-1
CDR3aa: CSARLAGRDNEQFF
CDR3nt: TGCAGTGCTAGACTAGCGGGAAGGGATAATGAGCAGTTCTTC

abundance: once
j_gene: TRBJ2-7
d_gene: TRBD2
v_gene: TRBV5-6
CDR3aa: CASSSPGGVGEQYF
CDR3nt: TGTGCCAGCAGCTCCCCGGGAGGGGTCGGCGAGCAGTACTTC

abundance: -
j_gene: TRBJ2-7
d_gene: -
v_gene: TRBV13
CDR3aa: CASSLGPVGQYF
CDR3nt: TGTGCCAGCAGCTTAGGTCCCGTCGGGCAGTACTTC

abundance: many
j_gene: TRBJ2-7
d_gene: -
v_gene: TRBV27
CDR3aa: CASSPGVQRRNYEQYF
CDR3nt: TGTGCCAGCAGTCCGGGGGTGCAGCGGAGGAACTACGAGCAGTACTTC

abundance: few
j_gene: TRBJ1-2
d_gene: TRBD1
v_gene: TRBV7-2
CDR3aa: CASTQGADYGYTF
CDR3nt: TGTGCCAGCACACAGGGGGCTGACTATGGCTACACCTTC

abundance: few
j_gene: TRBJ2-7
d_gene: -
v_gene: TRBV20-1
CDR3aa: CSAMTYSSYEQYF
CDR3nt: TGCAGTGCCATGACATATAGCTCCTACGAGCAGTACTTC

abundance: few
j_gene: TRBJ2-1
d_gene: TRBD2
v_gene: TRBV6-1
CDR3aa: CASRGLAGGNSYNEQFF
CDR3nt: TGTGCCAGCAGGGGACTAGCGGGAGGGAACTCCTACAATGAGCAGTTCTTC

abundance: many
j_gene: TRBJ2-7
d_gene: TRBD1
v_gene: TRBV7-3
CDR3aa: CASSVRDRDYEQYF
CDR3nt: TGTGCCAGCAGCGTCCGGGACAGGGATTACGAGCAGTACTTC

abundance: -
j_gene: TRBJ1-1
d_gene: -
v_gene: TRBV7-9
CDR3aa: CASSREPPNTEAFF
CDR3nt: TGTGCCAGCTCTAGAGAGCCTCCGAACACTGAAGCTTTCTTT

abundance: -
j_gene: TRBJ2-2
d_gene: -
v_gene: TRBV4-1
CDR3aa: CASSQVVMGIPGELFF
CDR3nt: TGCGCCAGCAGCCAAGTAGTCATGGGAATCCCCGGGGAGCTGTTTTTT

abundance: many
j_gene: TRBJ1-1
d_gene: -
v_gene: TRBV2
CDR3aa: CASRQEYGEAFF
CDR3nt: TGTGCCAGCCGGCAGGAATATGGGGAAGCTTTCTTT

abundance: few
j_gene: TRBJ2-3
d_gene: -
v_gene: TRBV6-4
CDR3aa: CASSDYSTDTQYF
CDR3nt: TGTGCCAGCAGTGACTATAGCACAGATACGCAGTATTTT

abundance: few
j_gene: TRBJ2-1
d_gene: -
v_gene: TRBV10-3
CDR3aa: CAISDRAAKLGGQFF
CDR3nt: TGTGCCATCAGTGATCGGGCAGCCAAGCTCGGGGGGCAGTTCTTC

abundance: many
j_gene: TRBJ2-7
d_gene: -
v_gene: TRBV5-1
CDR3aa: CASAGTQSYEQYF
CDR3nt: TGCGCCAGCGCCGGGACGCAATCCTACGAGCAGTACTTC

abundance: few
j_gene: TRBJ2-4
d_gene: TRBD2
v_gene: TRBV13
CDR3aa: CASSLVAGADIQYF
CDR3nt: TGTGCCAGCAGCTTAGTGGCGGGAGCTGACATTCAGTACTTC

abundance: few
j_gene: TRBJ1-4
d_gene: TRBD1
v_gene: TRBV18
CDR3aa: CASSPRGRNNEKLFF
CDR3nt: TGTGCCAGCTCACCAAGGGGGCGGAATAATGAAAAACTGTTTTTT

abundance: many
j_gene: TRBJ1-2
d_gene: -
v_gene: TRBV10-3
CDR3aa: CAISDSPHGYTF
CDR3nt: TGTGCCATCAGTGACAGCCCGCATGGCTACACCTTC